Listed below are T cell receptor beta chains from one sample, sequenced in a study of CD8 T cells in ankylosing spondylitis. TCRdb reanalysed the 5' RACE reads using MiXCR and keeps one entry per CDR3 protein. The sample contains over 75,000 distinct CDR3 sequences, roughly 10% of which appear only once. Sequenced input: blood, either unsorted or a sorted T cell fraction (not recorded which). The origin of the receptors is a male donor with ankylosing spondylitis or in good health (not recorded which). Each CDR3 is given with its conserved first and last residue. Fields, in order: CDR3 protein, CDR3 DNA, D gene, V gene, CDR3 length, clone size, J gene. The D gene is left open where the match is weak. Not every row has a clone size; where given, it reads once, few, many or a size class.

cdr3_aa: CASSLHSGGVETQYF
cdr3_nt: TGTGCCAGCAGCTTACATAGCGGGGGGGTGGAGACCCAGTACTTC
d_call: TRBD2
v_call: TRBV7-2
cdr3_length: 15
clone_size: many
j_call: TRBJ2-5

cdr3_aa: CASSLSRGSDTQYF
cdr3_nt: TGCGCCAGCAGCTTGTCGAGGGGGTCAGATACGCAGTATTTT
d_call: -
v_call: TRBV5-1
cdr3_length: 14
clone_size: -
j_call: TRBJ2-3

cdr3_aa: CASSSSGTGTHYGYTF
cdr3_nt: TGTGCCAGCAGTTCGTCCGGGACAGGGACTCACTATGGCTACACCTTC
d_call: TRBD1
v_call: TRBV28
cdr3_length: 16
clone_size: -
j_call: TRBJ1-2

cdr3_aa: CASSRAGSNQPQHF
cdr3_nt: TGTGCCAGCAGCCGAGCAGGGAGCAATCAGCCCCAGCATTTT
d_call: -
v_call: TRBV3-1
cdr3_length: 14
clone_size: many
j_call: TRBJ1-5

cdr3_aa: CASSLRTGETQYF
cdr3_nt: TGTGCCAGCTCACTCCGGACAGGGGAGACCCAGTACTTC
d_call: TRBD1
v_call: TRBV18
cdr3_length: 13
clone_size: many
j_call: TRBJ2-5

cdr3_aa: CASSVAGTALSSYNSPLHF
cdr3_nt: TGTGCCAGCAGCGTAGCCGGGACAGCTCTGAGCTCCTATAATTCACCCCTCCACTTT
d_call: TRBD1
v_call: TRBV9
cdr3_length: 19
clone_size: many
j_call: TRBJ1-6

cdr3_aa: CASSQGLAGGTDTQYF
cdr3_nt: TGTGCCAGCAGCCAAGGACTAGCGGGGGGAACAGATACGCAGTATTTT
d_call: TRBD2
v_call: TRBV3-1
cdr3_length: 16
clone_size: many
j_call: TRBJ2-3

cdr3_aa: CASSQQGGDGYTF
cdr3_nt: TGTGCCAGCAGCCAACAGGGGGGGGATGGCTACACCTTC
d_call: TRBD1
v_call: TRBV28
cdr3_length: 13
clone_size: many
j_call: TRBJ1-2

cdr3_aa: CASSLDDSLSYEQYF
cdr3_nt: TGTGCCAGCAGCTTAGACGACAGCCTCTCCTACGAGCAGTACTTC
d_call: -
v_call: TRBV7-8
cdr3_length: 15
clone_size: many
j_call: TRBJ2-7

cdr3_aa: CASSPTPTGGQETQYF
cdr3_nt: TGTGCCAGCAGCCCTACCCCGACAGGGGGCCAAGAGACCCAGTACTTC
d_call: TRBD1
v_call: TRBV6-6
cdr3_length: 16
clone_size: many
j_call: TRBJ2-5

cdr3_aa: CSASDGSGEETQYF
cdr3_nt: TGCAGTGCTAGTGACGGGAGCGGGGAAGAGACCCAGTACTTC
d_call: TRBD2
v_call: TRBV20-1
cdr3_length: 14
clone_size: many
j_call: TRBJ2-5

cdr3_aa: CASSPDGFLPGATNEKLFF
cdr3_nt: TGTGCCAGCAGCCCTGACGGATTCCTACCGGGGGCAACTAATGAAAAACTGTTTTTT
d_call: -
v_call: TRBV28
cdr3_length: 19
clone_size: few
j_call: TRBJ1-4

cdr3_aa: CASSLTDRGRRNQPQHF
cdr3_nt: TGTGCCAGTAGTCTTACAGACAGGGGGCGAAGGAATCAGCCCCAGCATTTT
d_call: TRBD1
v_call: TRBV19
cdr3_length: 17
clone_size: many
j_call: TRBJ1-5

cdr3_aa: CASSIRDRGTGYTF
cdr3_nt: TGCGCCAGCAGCATCCGGGACAGGGGCACGGGCTACACCTTC
d_call: TRBD1
v_call: TRBV5-1
cdr3_length: 14
clone_size: many
j_call: TRBJ1-2

cdr3_aa: CASTEPPGYEQYF
cdr3_nt: TGTGCCAGCACCGAACCCCCGGGCTACGAGCAGTACTTC
d_call: -
v_call: TRBV7-9
cdr3_length: 13
clone_size: many
j_call: TRBJ2-7

cdr3_aa: CASSSLRPGQGAHRSSYNEQFF
cdr3_nt: TGTGCCAGCAGCTCGCTACGCCCGGGACAGGGGGCTCACAGAAGCTCCTACAATGAGCAGTTCTTC
d_call: TRBD1
v_call: TRBV7-1
cdr3_length: 22
clone_size: few
j_call: TRBJ2-1

cdr3_aa: CASSLNGDGYTF
cdr3_nt: TGCGCCAGCAGCTTGAACGGGGATGGCTACACCTTC
d_call: -
v_call: TRBV5-1
cdr3_length: 12
clone_size: many
j_call: TRBJ1-2

cdr3_aa: CASSGRVVPTDTQYF
cdr3_nt: TGTGCCAGCAGTGGTCGGGTAGTGCCCACAGATACGCAGTATTTT
d_call: -
v_call: TRBV28
cdr3_length: 15
clone_size: many
j_call: TRBJ2-3

cdr3_aa: CASIFAGSPYQETQYF
cdr3_nt: TGTGCCAGCATTTTTGCAGGGAGCCCGTACCAAGAGACCCAGTACTTC
d_call: -
v_call: TRBV28
cdr3_length: 16
clone_size: -
j_call: TRBJ2-5

cdr3_aa: CASSLSGAFF
cdr3_nt: TGTGCCAGCAGCCTGAGCGGAGCTTTCTTT
d_call: -
v_call: TRBV12-3/TRBV12-4
cdr3_length: 10
clone_size: many
j_call: TRBJ1-1

cdr3_aa: CASSPTTDTQYF
cdr3_nt: TGTGCCAGCAGCCCCACCACAGATACGCAGTATTTT
d_call: -
v_call: TRBV7-3
cdr3_length: 12
clone_size: many
j_call: TRBJ2-3

cdr3_aa: CASSVGWNTEAFF
cdr3_nt: TGTGCCAGCAGTGTTGGCTGGAACACTGAAGCTTTCTTT
d_call: -
v_call: TRBV2
cdr3_length: 13
clone_size: many
j_call: TRBJ1-1

cdr3_aa: CASRKEVNFADTQYF
cdr3_nt: TGTGCCAGCAGGAAAGAAGTAAATTTTGCAGATACGCAGTATTTT
d_call: -
v_call: TRBV2
cdr3_length: 15
clone_size: many
j_call: TRBJ2-3

cdr3_aa: CSARDLGQGVLVWYNEQFF
cdr3_nt: TGCAGTGCTAGAGATCTTGGGCAGGGGGTATTGGTCTGGTACAATGAGCAGTTCTTC
d_call: TRBD1
v_call: TRBV20-1
cdr3_length: 19
clone_size: many
j_call: TRBJ2-1

cdr3_aa: CASSLWAGASNQPQHF
cdr3_nt: TGTGCCAGCAGCTTATGGGCGGGGGCTAGCAATCAGCCCCAGCATTTT
d_call: -
v_call: TRBV7-2
cdr3_length: 16
clone_size: few
j_call: TRBJ1-5

cdr3_aa: CASGRTENTEAFF
cdr3_nt: TGTGCCAGCGGGCGGACGGAGAACACTGAAGCTTTCTTT
d_call: -
v_call: TRBV6-1
cdr3_length: 13
clone_size: -
j_call: TRBJ1-1

cdr3_aa: CASGHGSKGNEQFF
cdr3_nt: TGTGCCAGCGGTCACGGGTCAAAGGGCAATGAGCAGTTCTTC
d_call: -
v_call: TRBV6-5
cdr3_length: 14
clone_size: few
j_call: TRBJ2-1

cdr3_aa: CATSGLTQGDTQYF
cdr3_nt: TGTGCCACCAGCGGGTTAACCCAAGGAGATACGCAGTATTTT
d_call: -
v_call: TRBV15
cdr3_length: 14
clone_size: many
j_call: TRBJ2-3

cdr3_aa: CASSLNYEQYF
cdr3_nt: TGTGCCAGCAGCTTGAATTACGAGCAGTACTTC
d_call: -
v_call: TRBV5-6
cdr3_length: 11
clone_size: many
j_call: TRBJ2-7

cdr3_aa: CSVDQGSGELFF
cdr3_nt: TGCAGCGTAGATCAGGGGAGCGGGGAGCTGTTTTTT
d_call: -
v_call: TRBV29-1
cdr3_length: 12
clone_size: many
j_call: TRBJ2-2

cdr3_aa: CAISESTSGATYEQYF
cdr3_nt: TGTGCCATCAGTGAGTCGACTAGCGGGGCGACCTACGAGCAGTACTTC
d_call: TRBD2
v_call: TRBV10-3
cdr3_length: 16
clone_size: many
j_call: TRBJ2-7

cdr3_aa: CASSYMIQPQHF
cdr3_nt: TGTGCCAGCAGTTATATGATCCAGCCCCAGCATTTT
d_call: -
v_call: TRBV12-3/TRBV12-4
cdr3_length: 12
clone_size: many
j_call: TRBJ1-5

cdr3_aa: CASGPSGGPRQFF
cdr3_nt: TGTGCCAGCGGTCCTAGCGGGGGCCCCAGGCAGTTCTTC
d_call: TRBD2
v_call: TRBV7-3
cdr3_length: 13
clone_size: -
j_call: TRBJ2-1

cdr3_aa: CANTAVQANTGELFF
cdr3_nt: TGCGCCAACACAGCCGTACAGGCAAACACCGGGGAGCTGTTTTTT
d_call: -
v_call: TRBV5-1
cdr3_length: 15
clone_size: -
j_call: TRBJ2-2

cdr3_aa: CASSFLPGGNTEAFF
cdr3_nt: TGTGCCAGCAGTTTCTTGCCAGGGGGCAACACTGAAGCTTTCTTT
d_call: TRBD1
v_call: TRBV12-3/TRBV12-4
cdr3_length: 15
clone_size: many
j_call: TRBJ1-1

cdr3_aa: CASSLDPGLSTGELFF
cdr3_nt: TGCGCCAGCAGCTTGGATCCGGGATTGTCCACCGGGGAGCTGTTTTTT
d_call: -
v_call: TRBV5-1
cdr3_length: 16
clone_size: -
j_call: TRBJ2-2

cdr3_aa: CASSLVGRTDTQYF
cdr3_nt: TGCGCCAGCAGCTTGGTGGGTAGGACAGATACGCAGTATTTT
d_call: -
v_call: TRBV5-1
cdr3_length: 14
clone_size: many
j_call: TRBJ2-3

cdr3_aa: CSVLVAGRMTQYF
cdr3_nt: TGCAGCGTTTTGGTAGCGGGAAGGATGACCCAGTACTTC
d_call: TRBD2
v_call: TRBV29-1
cdr3_length: 13
clone_size: -
j_call: TRBJ2-5

cdr3_aa: CASSLSSRGGIEAFF
cdr3_nt: TGTGCCAGCAGCTTATCCTCGAGGGGGGGCATTGAAGCTTTCTTT
d_call: -
v_call: TRBV7-8
cdr3_length: 15
clone_size: many
j_call: TRBJ1-1

cdr3_aa: CASSYSGGASYEQYF
cdr3_nt: TGTGCCAGCAGCTATAGCGGGGGGGCTTCCTACGAGCAGTACTTC
d_call: TRBD2
v_call: TRBV7-2
cdr3_length: 15
clone_size: many
j_call: TRBJ2-7

cdr3_aa: CASGSPGTGVGELFF
cdr3_nt: TGTGCCAGCGGAAGTCCCGGGACAGGGGTCGGGGAGCTGTTTTTT
d_call: TRBD1
v_call: TRBV2
cdr3_length: 15
clone_size: many
j_call: TRBJ2-2

cdr3_aa: CASSLEVAGATDTQYF
cdr3_nt: TGCGCCAGCAGCTTGGAGGTAGCGGGGGCCACAGATACGCAGTATTTT
d_call: TRBD2
v_call: TRBV5-1
cdr3_length: 16
clone_size: many
j_call: TRBJ2-3

cdr3_aa: CASSFSGGNNEQFF
cdr3_nt: TGTGCCAGCAGTTTTTCTGGGGGAAATAATGAGCAGTTCTTC
d_call: -
v_call: TRBV12-3/TRBV12-4
cdr3_length: 14
clone_size: many
j_call: TRBJ2-1

cdr3_aa: CASGLTGHNQPQHF
cdr3_nt: TGTGCCAGCGGGCTTACAGGCCACAATCAGCCCCAGCATTTT
d_call: -
v_call: TRBV2
cdr3_length: 14
clone_size: -
j_call: TRBJ1-5

cdr3_aa: CASSNRPQGGGNTEAFF
cdr3_nt: TGTGCCAGCAGCAATCGACCTCAGGGAGGCGGGAACACTGAAGCTTTCTTT
d_call: -
v_call: TRBV21-1
cdr3_length: 17
clone_size: few
j_call: TRBJ1-1

cdr3_aa: CASSAIRGSTDTQYF
cdr3_nt: TGTGCCAGCAGCGCCATACGGGGTAGCACAGATACGCAGTATTTT
d_call: -
v_call: TRBV9
cdr3_length: 15
clone_size: many
j_call: TRBJ2-3